The sequence of this T cell receptor beta chain was determined in a study of cytomegalovirus exposure and HLA in healthy donors. Study-wide results and limits: Usually a TCR sequence was rare, but some public TCRs were found in many donors.

The CDR3 extends over 13 amino acids. Germline V gives CDR1 SGHTA, CDR2 FQGNSA. The junction had 4 bases not matched to a gene; V was cut back by 5 bases and J by 4 bases. Concerning this clone itself: Its matching antigen is unknown.

Clones were read by immunoSEQ multiplex PCR, and TCRdb kept only the in-frame ones, dropping some. The sample gives about 240,000 clones, approximately 87% of which show up once; about 3% is in the top ten. The sequence was obtained from a young man in good health and CMV-seronegative. This rearrangement joins TRBV7-2 to TRBJ2-7; 8 bases align to TRBD2. Input material: PBMCs. The CDR3 is CASSPSSGYEQYF. In nucleotides, the CDR3 is TGTGCCAGCAGCCCCTCTAGCGGGTACGAGCAGTACTTC.